Included here is one T cell receptor (beta chain) sequence, with context. The DNA is omitted, as the CDR3 cannot be located on it reliably, and the CDR3 follows TCRdb's listing. This entry comes from a study of CD8 T cells in Susac syndrome. The CDR3 has 12 residues if both end residues are counted. CDR1 SGHVS and CDR2 FNYEAQ come from the germline V gene. RNA in amounts of about 0.5 to 1 ug was reverse transcribed with random hexamers. In TCRdb, the immunoSEQ multiplex PCR reads were re-called with MiXCR into one record per CDR3 protein. The sample lists approximately 70,000 distinct CDR3 sequences; over 90% were seen once.

The sequencing sample was made of CD8+ T cells from PBMCs. The rearrangement joins TRBV7-6 to TRBJ2-7; the table's D call of TRBD1 was not tested on the DNA. This TCR was recovered from a human donor in good health. The CDR3 sequence: CASSWGTGIKYF.